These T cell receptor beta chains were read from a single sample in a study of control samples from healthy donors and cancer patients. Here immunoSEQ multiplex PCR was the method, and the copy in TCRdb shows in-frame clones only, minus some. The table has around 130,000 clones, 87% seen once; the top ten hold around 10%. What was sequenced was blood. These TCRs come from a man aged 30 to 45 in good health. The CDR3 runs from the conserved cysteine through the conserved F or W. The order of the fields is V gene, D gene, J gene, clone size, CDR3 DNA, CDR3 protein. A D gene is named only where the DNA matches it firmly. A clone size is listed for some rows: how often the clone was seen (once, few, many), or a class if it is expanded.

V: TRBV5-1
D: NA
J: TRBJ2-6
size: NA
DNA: TGCGCCAGCAGCTTGGGCCAATCCGGGGCCAACGTCCTGACTTTC
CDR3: CASSLGQSGANVLTF

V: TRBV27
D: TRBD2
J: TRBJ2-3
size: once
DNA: TGTGCCAGCAGTTCGACTAGCGGGGGGGCCTTGGCAGATACGCAGTATTTT
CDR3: CASSSTSGGALADTQYF

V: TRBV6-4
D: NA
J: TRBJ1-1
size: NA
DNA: TGTGCCAGCAGCCTTGACCCGAACACTGAAGCTTTCTTT
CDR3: CASSLDPNTEAFF

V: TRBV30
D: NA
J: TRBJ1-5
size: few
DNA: TGTGCCTGGGCCGACGCGAACAATCAGCCCCAGCATTTT
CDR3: CAWADANNQPQHF

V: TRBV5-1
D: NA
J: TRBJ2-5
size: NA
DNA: TGCGCCAGCATGCAGGGGTCCCAAGAGACCCAGTACTTC
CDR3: CASMQGSQETQYF

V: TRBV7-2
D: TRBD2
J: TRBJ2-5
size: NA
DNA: TGTGCCAGCAGCCTGACTAGCGGGGGGATCGGGGAGACCCAGTACTTC
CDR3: CASSLTSGGIGETQYF

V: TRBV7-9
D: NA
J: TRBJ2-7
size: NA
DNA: TGTGCCAGCAGCTTAGCTAACGAGCAGTACTTC
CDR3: CASSLANEQYF

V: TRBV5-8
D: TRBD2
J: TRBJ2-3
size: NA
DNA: TGTGCCAGCAGCATCCCGGGACTAGGCTTCGATACGCAGTATTTT
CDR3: CASSIPGLGFDTQYF

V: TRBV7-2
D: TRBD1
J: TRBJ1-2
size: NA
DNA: TGTGCCAGCTCCTCAGGGGGCTTTTCTAACTATGGCTACACCTTC
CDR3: CASSSGGFSNYGYTF

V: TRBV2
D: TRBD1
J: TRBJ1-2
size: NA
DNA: TGTGCCAGCACCTCTAGGACAGGGCCTGAGGAAGGCTACACCTTC
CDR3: CASTSRTGPEEGYTF

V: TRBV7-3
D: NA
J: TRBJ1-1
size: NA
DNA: TGTGCCAGCAGCTCCGGGACAAACACTGAAGCTTTCTTT
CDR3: CASSSGTNTEAFF

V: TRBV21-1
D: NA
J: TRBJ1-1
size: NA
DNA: TGTGCCCACAGGGGGCGAGGTGAAACTGAAGCTTTCTTT
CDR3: CAHRGRGETEAFF

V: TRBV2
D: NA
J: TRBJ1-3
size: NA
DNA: TGTGCCAGCAGTGCCACAGGGAGCTCTGGAAACACCATATATTTT
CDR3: CASSATGSSGNTIYF

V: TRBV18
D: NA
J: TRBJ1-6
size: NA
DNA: TGTGCCAGCTCACCACTCGGGGGGCATAATTCACCCCTCCACTTT
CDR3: CASSPLGGHNSPLHF

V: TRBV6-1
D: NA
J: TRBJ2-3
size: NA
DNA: TGTGCCAGCAGTGAACCGGGCCGCCCTACAGATACGCAGTATTTT
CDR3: CASSEPGRPTDTQYF

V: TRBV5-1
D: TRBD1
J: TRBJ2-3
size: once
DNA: TGCGCCAGCAGCTTGTGGGGAGGACAGGGGGCAGATACGCAGTATTTT
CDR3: CASSLWGGQGADTQYF

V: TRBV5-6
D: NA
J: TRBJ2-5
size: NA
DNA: TGTGCCAGCAGCTCGCATAATGAAGAGACCCAGTACTTC
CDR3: CASSSHNEETQYF

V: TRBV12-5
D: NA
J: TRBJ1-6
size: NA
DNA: TGTGCTAGTGGTTTGCCCTCACAGGGCTTTCGAAATTCACCCCTCCACTTT
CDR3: CASGLPSQGFRNSPLHF

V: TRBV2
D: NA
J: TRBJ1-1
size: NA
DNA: TGTGCCAGCAGTGTAGGGGAGAGCACTGAAGCTTTCTTT
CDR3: CASSVGESTEAFF

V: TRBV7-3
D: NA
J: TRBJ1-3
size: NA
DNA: TGTGCCAGCGGCTTAGGGCCGGGGAGCTCTGGAAACACCATATATTTT
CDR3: CASGLGPGSSGNTIYF

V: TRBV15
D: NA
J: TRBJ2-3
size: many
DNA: TGTGCCACCAGCAGAGCCTTAGAGACAGATACGCAGTATTTT
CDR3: CATSRALETDTQYF

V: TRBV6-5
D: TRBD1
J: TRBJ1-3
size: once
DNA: TGTGCCAGCAGTCCGCGACAGGGTGGAAACACCATATATTTT
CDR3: CASSPRQGGNTIYF

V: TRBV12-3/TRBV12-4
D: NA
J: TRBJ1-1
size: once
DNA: TGTGCCAGCAGTACAGGGCCTGAAGCTTTCTTT
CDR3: CASSTGPEAFF